Listed below are T cell receptor beta chains from one sample, sequenced in a study of cytomegalovirus exposure and HLA in healthy donors. The assay was immunoSEQ multiplex PCR, and TCRdb's table has in-frame clones only and misses some. The sample consists of 80,000 or so clones, about 9.4% of them appearing once. The sample comprised PBMCs. The receptors originated from a man in his 60s in good health and CMV-seropositive. CDR3s include the opening cysteine and the closing phenylalanine or tryptophan. The D gene is left open where the match is weak. The listing skips clone size in some rows; elsewhere it reads once, few, many or a size class.

J gene	V gene	clone size	D gene	CDR3 protein	CDR3 DNA
TRBJ1-1	TRBV28	-	-	CASRQYMNTEAFF	TGTGCCAGCAGACAATACATGAACACTGAAGCTTTCTTT
TRBJ2-5	TRBV6-6	few	-	CASSYSVLQTLGTQYF	TGTGCCAGCAGTTACTCGGTCCTCCAGACACTCGGGACCCAGTACTTC
TRBJ1-5	TRBV6-1	-	-	CASSTLVGAGQPQHF	TGTGCCAGCAGTACCCTAGTGGGGGCAGGTCAGCCCCAGCATTTT
TRBJ2-2	TRBV5-6	few	-	CASSLSPVTGELFF	TGTGCCAGCAGCTTGTCACCAGTCACCGGGGAGCTGTTTTTT
TRBJ2-7	TRBV27	few	-	CASSPGRRTTYEQYF	TGTGCCAGCAGCCCCGGCAGGAGGACTACCTACGAGCAGTACTTC
TRBJ1-4	TRBV6-1	few	-	CASRTDINEKLFF	TGTGCCAGCCGGACAGATATTAATGAAAAACTGTTTTTT
TRBJ1-1	TRBV30	-	-	CAWSPTAGEAFF	TGTGCCTGGAGTCCTACAGCAGGTGAAGCTTTCTTT
TRBJ2-6	TRBV5-4	-	TRBD2	CASSLAGGLSGANVLTF	TGTGCCAGCAGCTTGGCGGGGGGACTCTCTGGGGCCAACGTCCTGACTTTC
TRBJ1-1	TRBV7-2	few	-	CASSQGRNTEAFF	TGTGCCAGCAGCCAGGGGAGGAACACTGAAGCTTTCTTT
TRBJ1-1	TRBV7-2	-	-	CASSVTGSRGTEAFF	TGTGCCAGCAGCGTAACAGGGTCTAGGGGCACTGAAGCTTTCTTT
TRBJ1-3	TRBV5-4	few	TRBD1	CASSLGGTGTLSGNTIYF	TGTGCCAGCAGCTTGGGTGGGACAGGGACTCTCTCTGGAAACACCATATATTTT
TRBJ1-5	TRBV28	few	TRBD1	CASSLPPGGQPQHF	TGTGCCAGCAGTTTACCCCCAGGGGGTCAGCCCCAGCATTTT
TRBJ2-5	TRBV6-1	few	TRBD2	CASNERAGEETQYF	TGTGCCAGCAATGAAAGGGCGGGGGAAGAGACCCAGTACTTC
TRBJ2-3	TRBV5-1	few	TRBD2	CASSLTSGFTDTQYF	TGCGCCAGCAGCTTGACTAGCGGGTTCACAGATACGCAGTATTTT
TRBJ1-5	TRBV9	-	TRBD1	CASSTGDNQPQHF	TGTGCCAGTAGCACAGGGGACAATCAGCCTCAGCATTTT
TRBJ1-1	TRBV7-9	-	TRBD1	CASIDGQGNTEAFF	TGTGCCAGCATCGACGGACAGGGGAACACTGAAGCTTTCTTT
TRBJ1-1	TRBV18	few	TRBD1	CASSPRGQGASGTEAFF	TGTGCCAGCTCACCAAGGGGACAGGGGGCGAGTGGCACTGAAGCTTTCTTT
TRBJ2-6	TRBV11-2	few	-	CASSLVGEDLPGANVLTF	TGTGCCAGCAGCTTAGTGGGGGAGGACCTTCCTGGGGCCAACGTCCTGACTTTC
TRBJ2-2	TRBV28	few	TRBD2	CASSLTREGKTGELFF	TGTGCCAGCAGTTTGACGCGGGAGGGAAAGACCGGGGAGCTGTTTTTT
TRBJ1-5	TRBV10-2	-	-	CASRATSNQPQHF	TGCGCCAGCAGAGCCACCAGCAATCAGCCCCAGCATTTT
TRBJ2-2	TRBV5-4	-	-	CASKGGLAEAGELFF	TGTGCCAGCAAGGGCGGCCTAGCCGAAGCCGGGGAGCTGTTTTTT
TRBJ1-4	TRBV28	few	TRBD1	CASRPQDRVREKLFF	TGTGCCAGCAGACCACAGGACAGGGTGAGAGAAAAACTGTTTTTT
TRBJ1-1	TRBV11-1	-	-	CASSLARGGEAFF	TGTGCCAGCAGCTTAGCGCGGGGGGGCGAAGCTTTCTTT
TRBJ2-1	TRBV5-4	-	TRBD2	CASSISGGPTYNEQFF	TGTGCCAGCAGTATAAGCGGGGGGCCTACCTACAATGAGCAGTTCTTC
TRBJ1-5	TRBV30	few	TRBD1	CAWNVRDSGNQPQHF	TGTGCCTGGAACGTACGGGACAGCGGCAATCAGCCCCAGCATTTT
TRBJ1-4	TRBV6-6	-	-	CASTSDAGKLFF	TGTGCCAGCACTTCCGACGCAGGAAAACTGTTTTTT
TRBJ2-3	TRBV4-1	few	-	CASSQDRWGGPSDTKYF	TGCGCCAGCAGCCAAGATCGGTGGGGGGGCCCATCAGATACGAAGTATTTC
TRBJ2-5	TRBV4-1	few	-	CASSQDGAGAKTQYF	TGCGCCAGCAGCCAAGATGGTGCGGGGGCGAAGACCCAGTACTTC
TRBJ2-7	TRBV2	-	TRBD1	CASSEFRTPGTDYAQYF	TGTGCCAGCAGTGAATTTAGAACCCCAGGGACAGACTACGCGCAGTACTTC
TRBJ2-3	TRBV10-3	-	TRBD2	CAISDSGGGSTDTQYF	TGTGCCATCAGTGATTCTGGGGGGGGGAGCACAGATACGCAGTATTTT
TRBJ2-5	TRBV5-1	-	TRBD2	CASSLGGLAGGNSPETQYF	TGCGCCAGCAGCTTGGGGGGACTAGCGGGGGGCAACTCTCCAGAGACCCAGTACTTC
TRBJ1-3	TRBV6-1	-	TRBD1	CASRLQGVYGNTIYF	TGTGCCAGCAGATTACAGGGGGTTTATGGAAACACCATATATTTT
TRBJ2-2	TRBV7-9	-	TRBD1	CASSEGQLGTGELFF	TGTGCCAGCAGCGAGGGACAGTTGGGCACCGGGGAGCTGTTTTTT
TRBJ2-1	TRBV25-1	-	-	CASSWWEVPSLGEQFF	TGTGCCAGCAGTTGGTGGGAGGTTCCCTCCCTCGGGGAGCAGTTCTTC
TRBJ2-6	TRBV7-9	few	TRBD1	CASSLVRTGSTGANVLTF	TGTGCCAGCAGCTTAGTGAGGACAGGGAGTACTGGGGCCAACGTCCTGACTTTC
TRBJ1-1	TRBV6-5	-	TRBD1	CASSYSSPGQGRAFF	TGTGCCAGCAGTTACTCTAGTCCGGGACAGGGACGAGCTTTCTTT
TRBJ2-3	TRBV18	few	TRBD2	CASSVTSGSTDTQYF	TGTGCCAGCTCAGTCACTAGCGGGAGCACAGATACGCAGTATTTT
TRBJ2-5	TRBV25-1	-	-	CASSEYIEGGAQYF	TGTGCCAGCAGTGAATATATTGAGGGTGGAGCCCAGTACTTC
TRBJ2-7	TRBV18	few	TRBD1	CASSPPTGPYEQYF	TGTGCCAGCTCACCCCCGACAGGGCCCTACGAGCAGTACTTC
TRBJ2-7	TRBV15	-	TRBD2	CATSRDPSGVYEQYF	TGTGCCACCAGCAGAGATCCTAGCGGGGTCTACGAGCAGTATTTC
TRBJ2-5	TRBV27	-	-	CASSLLSGPLQETQYF	TGTGCCAGCAGTTTATTGTCAGGGCCCTTACAAGAGACCCAGTACTTC
TRBJ2-3	TRBV4-1	-	-	CASSQGEGGASSTDTQYF	TGCGCCAGCAGCCAAGGGGAGGGGGGTGCAAGTAGCACAGATACGCAGTATTTT
TRBJ2-5	TRBV29-1	-	TRBD2	CSVEDSNLAGGTKTQYF	TGCAGCGTTGAAGATTCGAATTTAGCGGGAGGAACGAAGACCCAGTACTTC
TRBJ2-3	TRBV2	few	TRBD1	CASSRQGRTDTQYF	TGTGCCAGCAGTAGACAGGGCCGCACAGATACGCAGTATTTT
TRBJ1-6	TRBV30	-	TRBD1	CAWRDRPGSYNSPLHF	TGTGCCTGGAGGGACAGGCCCGGCTCCTATAATTCACCCCTCCACTTT
TRBJ2-7	TRBV30	-	TRBD2	CAWLAGYEQYF	TGTGCCTGGTTAGCGGGCTACGAGCAGTACTTC